This T cell receptor (beta chain) was captured by sequencing in a study of siplizumab effects on memory and regulatory T cells. Study-level points and caveats: Roughly 75-95% of proliferating CD4+ or CD8+ clones defied assignment to a naive or memory phenotype. It seemed that naive T cells were more diverse than memory cells and were major contributors to the alloresponse.

The authors cocultured the mixed lymphocyte reaction cells at 37 degrees C for over 5 days. Concerning this clone: Antigen: not known.

V was clipped by 10 bases and J by 4 bases, with 9 bases between them. The CDR3 covers 11 residues. CDR1 is ENHRY and CDR2 is SYGVKD in the germline V gene. Sequencing used immunoSEQ multiplex PCR; TCRdb keeps in-frame clones, though not all of them. Of fewer than 20,000 clones in the sample, 35% to 60% were seen once. This sequence was found in a human donor in good health; the cells came from an allogeneic mixed lymphocyte reaction. The genes are TRBV10-3 and TRBJ2-3; D is unclear. The sample consisted of CFSE-low (dividing) CD4+ T cells sorted from an allogeneic mixed lymphocyte reaction. The CDR3, as DNA: TGTGCCACGACGCGTGCAGATACGCAGTATTTT. Translating it yields CATTRADTQYF.